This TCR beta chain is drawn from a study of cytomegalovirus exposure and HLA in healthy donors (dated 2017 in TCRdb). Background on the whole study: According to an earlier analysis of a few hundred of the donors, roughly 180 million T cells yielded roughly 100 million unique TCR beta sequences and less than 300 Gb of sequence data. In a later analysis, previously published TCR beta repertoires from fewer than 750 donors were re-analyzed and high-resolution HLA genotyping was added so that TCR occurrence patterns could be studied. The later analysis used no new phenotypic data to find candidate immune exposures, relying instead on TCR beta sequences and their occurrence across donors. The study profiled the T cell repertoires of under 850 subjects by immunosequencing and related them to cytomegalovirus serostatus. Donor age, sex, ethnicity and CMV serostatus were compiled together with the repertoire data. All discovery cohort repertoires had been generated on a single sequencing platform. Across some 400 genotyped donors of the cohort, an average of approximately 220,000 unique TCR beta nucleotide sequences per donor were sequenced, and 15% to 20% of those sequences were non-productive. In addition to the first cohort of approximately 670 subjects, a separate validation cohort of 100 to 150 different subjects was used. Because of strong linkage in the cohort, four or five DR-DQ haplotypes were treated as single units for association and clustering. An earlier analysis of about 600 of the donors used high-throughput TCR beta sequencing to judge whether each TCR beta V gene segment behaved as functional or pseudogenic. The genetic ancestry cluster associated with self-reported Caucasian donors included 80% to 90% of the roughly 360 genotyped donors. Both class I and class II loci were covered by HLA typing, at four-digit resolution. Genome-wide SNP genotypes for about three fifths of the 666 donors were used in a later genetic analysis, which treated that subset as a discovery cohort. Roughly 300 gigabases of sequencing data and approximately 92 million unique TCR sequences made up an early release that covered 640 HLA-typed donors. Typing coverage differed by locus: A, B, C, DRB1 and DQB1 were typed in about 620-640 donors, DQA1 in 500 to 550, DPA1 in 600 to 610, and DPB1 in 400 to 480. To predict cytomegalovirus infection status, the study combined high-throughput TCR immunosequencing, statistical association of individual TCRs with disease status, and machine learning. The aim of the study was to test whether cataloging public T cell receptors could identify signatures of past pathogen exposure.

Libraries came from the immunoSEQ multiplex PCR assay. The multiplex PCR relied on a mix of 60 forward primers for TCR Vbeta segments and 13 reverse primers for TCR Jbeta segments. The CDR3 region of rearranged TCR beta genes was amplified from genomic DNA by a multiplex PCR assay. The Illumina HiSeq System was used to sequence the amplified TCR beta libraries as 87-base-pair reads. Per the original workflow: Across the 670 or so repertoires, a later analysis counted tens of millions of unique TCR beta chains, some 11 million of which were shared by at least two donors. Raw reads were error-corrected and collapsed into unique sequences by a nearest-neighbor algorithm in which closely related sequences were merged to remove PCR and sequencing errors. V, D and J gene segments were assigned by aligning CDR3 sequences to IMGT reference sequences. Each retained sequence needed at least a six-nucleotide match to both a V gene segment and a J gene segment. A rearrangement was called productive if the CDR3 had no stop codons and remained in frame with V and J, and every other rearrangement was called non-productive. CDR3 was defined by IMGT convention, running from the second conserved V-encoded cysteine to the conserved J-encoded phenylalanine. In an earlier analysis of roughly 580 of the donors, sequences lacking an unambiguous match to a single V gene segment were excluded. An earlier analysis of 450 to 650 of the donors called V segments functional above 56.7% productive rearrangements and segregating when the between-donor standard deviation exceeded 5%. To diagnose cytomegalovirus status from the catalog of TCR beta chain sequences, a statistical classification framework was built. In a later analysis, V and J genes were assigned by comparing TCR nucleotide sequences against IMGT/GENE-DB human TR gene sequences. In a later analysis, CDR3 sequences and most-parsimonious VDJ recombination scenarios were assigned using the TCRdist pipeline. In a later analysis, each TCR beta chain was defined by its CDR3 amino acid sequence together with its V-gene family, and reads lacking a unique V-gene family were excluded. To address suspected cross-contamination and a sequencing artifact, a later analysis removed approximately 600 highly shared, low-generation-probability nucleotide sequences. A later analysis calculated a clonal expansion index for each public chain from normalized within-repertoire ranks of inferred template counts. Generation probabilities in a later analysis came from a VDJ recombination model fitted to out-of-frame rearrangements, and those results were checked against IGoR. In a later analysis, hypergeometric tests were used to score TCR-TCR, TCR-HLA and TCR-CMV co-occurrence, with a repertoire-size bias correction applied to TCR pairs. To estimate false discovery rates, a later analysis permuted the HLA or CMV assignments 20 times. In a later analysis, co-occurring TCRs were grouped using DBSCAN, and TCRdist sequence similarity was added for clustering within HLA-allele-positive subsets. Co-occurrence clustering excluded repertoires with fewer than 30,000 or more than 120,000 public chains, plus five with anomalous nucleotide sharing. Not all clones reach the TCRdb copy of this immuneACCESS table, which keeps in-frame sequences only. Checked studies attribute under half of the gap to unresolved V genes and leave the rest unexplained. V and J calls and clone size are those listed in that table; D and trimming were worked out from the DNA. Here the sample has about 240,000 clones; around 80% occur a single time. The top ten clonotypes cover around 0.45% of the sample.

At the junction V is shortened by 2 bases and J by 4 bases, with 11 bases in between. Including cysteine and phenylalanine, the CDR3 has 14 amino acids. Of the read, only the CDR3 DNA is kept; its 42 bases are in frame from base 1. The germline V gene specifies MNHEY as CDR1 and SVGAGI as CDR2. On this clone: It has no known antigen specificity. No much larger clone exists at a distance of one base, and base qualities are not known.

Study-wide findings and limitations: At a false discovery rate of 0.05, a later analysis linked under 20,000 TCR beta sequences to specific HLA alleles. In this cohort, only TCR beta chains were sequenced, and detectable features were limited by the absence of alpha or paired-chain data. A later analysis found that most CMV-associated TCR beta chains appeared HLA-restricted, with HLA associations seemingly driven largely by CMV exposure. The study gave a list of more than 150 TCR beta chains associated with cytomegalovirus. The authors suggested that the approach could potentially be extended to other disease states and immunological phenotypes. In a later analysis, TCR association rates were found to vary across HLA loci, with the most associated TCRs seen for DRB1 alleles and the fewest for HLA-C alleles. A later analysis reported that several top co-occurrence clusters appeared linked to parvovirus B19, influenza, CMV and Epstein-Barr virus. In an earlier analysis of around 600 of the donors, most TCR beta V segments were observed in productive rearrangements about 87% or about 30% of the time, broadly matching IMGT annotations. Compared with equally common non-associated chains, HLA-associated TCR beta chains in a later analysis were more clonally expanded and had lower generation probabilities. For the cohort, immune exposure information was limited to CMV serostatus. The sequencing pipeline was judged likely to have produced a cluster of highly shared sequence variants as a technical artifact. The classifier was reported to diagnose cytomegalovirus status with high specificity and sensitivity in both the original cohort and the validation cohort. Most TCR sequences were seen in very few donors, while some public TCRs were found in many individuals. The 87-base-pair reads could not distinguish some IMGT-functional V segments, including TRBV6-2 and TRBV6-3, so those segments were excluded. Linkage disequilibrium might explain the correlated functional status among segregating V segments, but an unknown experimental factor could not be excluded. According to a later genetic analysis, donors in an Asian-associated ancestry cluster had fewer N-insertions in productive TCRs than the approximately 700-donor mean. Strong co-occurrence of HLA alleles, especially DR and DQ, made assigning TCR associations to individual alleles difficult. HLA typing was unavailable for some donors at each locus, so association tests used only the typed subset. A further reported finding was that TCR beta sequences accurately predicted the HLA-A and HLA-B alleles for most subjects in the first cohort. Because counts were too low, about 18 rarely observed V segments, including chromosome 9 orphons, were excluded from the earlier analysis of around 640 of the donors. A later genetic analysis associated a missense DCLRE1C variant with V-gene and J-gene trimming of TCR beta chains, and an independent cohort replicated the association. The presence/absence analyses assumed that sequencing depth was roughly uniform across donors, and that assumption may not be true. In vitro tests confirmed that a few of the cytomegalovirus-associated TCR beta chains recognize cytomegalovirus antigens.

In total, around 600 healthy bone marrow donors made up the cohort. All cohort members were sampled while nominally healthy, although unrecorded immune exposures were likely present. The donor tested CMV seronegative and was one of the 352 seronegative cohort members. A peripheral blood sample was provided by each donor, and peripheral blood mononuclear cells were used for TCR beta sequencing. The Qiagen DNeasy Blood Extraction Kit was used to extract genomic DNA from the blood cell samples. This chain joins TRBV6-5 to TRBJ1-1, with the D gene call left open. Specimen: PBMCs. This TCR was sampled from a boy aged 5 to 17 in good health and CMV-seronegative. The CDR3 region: CASSYELGGTEAFF. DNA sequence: TGTGCCAGCAGTTACGAGTTAGGCGGCACTGAAGCTTTCTTT.